This T cell receptor beta chain was obtained from a study of blood T cell repertoires in COVID-19. Whole-study context: Researchers got acute and convalescent COVID-19 samples from the United States, Italy and Spain. From T cells, B-cell-depleted T cells, or PBMCs came the material, which was cDNA or gDNA.

Per the original data handling: The assay estimated nucleated cells by amplifying reference gene primers. TCRdb keeps only in-frame clones here, not all; method: immunoSEQ multiplex PCR. V and J calls and clone size are those listed in that table; D and trimming were worked out from the DNA. The sample lists roughly 100,000 clones; 85% were seen once. This CDR3 comprises 15 residues. Germline-derived CDR1 and CDR2 are MNHEY and SVGAGI. Deletions cut 2 bases from V and 0 bases from J, with 8 bases between. V is TRBV6-5 and J is TRBJ1-3; D is undetermined. What was sequenced was peripheral blood. The source of this sequence is a middle-aged man with acute or convalescent COVID-19. CDR3 nucleotide sequence: TGTGCCAGCAGTTACGGGCGTGCCTCTGGAAACACCATATATTTT. It is translated as CASSYGRASGNTIYF.